Following are 10 T cell receptor beta chains from one sample sequenced in a study of blood T cell repertoires in COVID-19. TCRdb keeps only in-frame clones here, not all; method: immunoSEQ multiplex PCR. The table shows over 400,000 clones, with 85% to 90% occurring only once. The sequenced sample was peripheral blood. The receptors derive from a woman aged 50 to 65 with COVID-19, enrolled during active disease.

The V and J genes are TRBV2 and TRBJ2-7; D is perhaps TRBD1 (5 bases). CDR3 length: 15 residues. V was clipped by 2 bases and J by 2 bases, with 13 bases between them. CDR1 and CDR2 from the germline V gene are SNHLY and FYNNEI. DNA of the CDR3: TGTGCCAGCAGTGAAAAGTCAGGGTGGCCCTACGAGCAGTACTTC. Translated: CASSEKSGWPYEQYF.

The chain combines TRBV7-9 with TRBJ2-3, with D tentatively TRBD1 (5 bases). This CDR3 has 14 residues. CDR1 is SEHNR and CDR2 is FQNEAQ in the germline V gene (reference sequence). The ends were cut back, 4 bases at V and 1 base at J, with 9 bases in the middle. The CDR3: CASSYLQGTDTQYF. CDR3 DNA sequence: TGTGCCAGCAGCTACCTACAGGGCACAGATACGCAGTATTTT. Complete variable domain (other parts from reference TRBV7-9 and TRBJ2-3): DTGVSQNPRHKITKRGQNVTFRCDPISEHNRLYWYRQTLGQGPEFLTYFQNEAQLEKSRLLSDRFSAERPKGSFSTLEIQRTEQGDSAMYLCASSYLQGTDTQYFGPGTRLTVL.

V and J are TRBV6-1 and TRBJ2-4, with a tentative D call TRBD2 (5 bases). Trimming pared 4 bases from V and 8 bases from J, leaving 27 bases between. CDR1 and CDR2 (germline): MNHNS, SASEGT. The CDR3 runs to 18 residues. CDR3 sequence: CASSVISLSARVGDIQYF. CDR3 sequence (DNA): TGTGCCAGCAGTGTAATTAGCTTGTCGGCCCGTGTGGGAGACATTCAGTACTTC.

The genes are TRBV4-1 and TRBJ1-3; the match to TRBD1 covers 7 bases. V was pared by 3 bases and J by 0 bases, with 8 bases of the junction left unmatched. The CDR3 consists of 17 residues. Germline values: CDR1 MGHRA, CDR2 YSYEKL. CDR3 amino acids: CASSQVRDSSSGNTIYF. The CDR3 DNA sequence: TGCGCCAGCAGCCAGGTGAGGGACAGCAGCTCTGGAAACACCATATATTTT.

This chain joins TRBV2 and TRBJ2-1; 9 bases are shared with TRBD2. The CDR3 contains 17 residues. Germline V CDR1 and CDR2: SNHLY, FYNNEI. Losses at the gene ends were 7 bases for V and 0 bases for J; bases not matched to a gene: 10. The CDR3 DNA reads TGTGCCAGCAAGGGCAGCGGGGGGCCGAGCTCCTACAATGAGCAGTTCTTC. Its translation: CASKGSGGPSSYNEQFF.

The gene calls are TRBV6-6 and TRBJ1-1; D call uncertain. CDR1 and CDR2 from the germline V gene are MNHNY and SVGAGI (reference sequence). CDR3 size: 15 residues. Trimming removed 5 bases from V and 3 bases from J, with 16 bases in between. The CDR3 nucleotides read TGTGCCAGCAGTACCCTCCAGATATCATACACTGAAGCTTTCTTT. Amino acids: CASSTLQISYTEAFF.

The J gene is TRBJ2-3, the V gene TRBV19; D might be TRBD2 (5 bases). CDR1 is LNHDA and CDR2 is SQIVND in the germline V gene (reference sequence). Trimming shortened V by 3 bases and J by 0 bases, and 13 bases separated the two germline ends. The CDR3 totals 16 residues. CDR3 sequence: CASSIELATSTDTQYF. CDR3 in DNA: TGTGCCAGTAGTATTGAATTAGCGACTAGCACAGATACGCAGTATTTT.

The chain carries TRBV5-1 and TRBJ1-1, with D possibly matching TRBD1 (5 bases). The V gene's germline CDR1 is SGHRS and CDR2 YFSETQ. V lost 4 bases and J lost 1, with 17 bases in between. The CDR3 extends over 16 amino acids. CDR3 region: CASSPGGVAANTEAFF. The CDR3 coding sequence is TGCGCCAGCAGCCCCGGAGGGGTGGCGGCGAACACTGAAGCTTTCTTT.

The gene calls are TRBV6-5 and TRBJ2-1, with TRBD1 matching over 7 bases. The CDR3 spans 15 residues. The V gene's germline CDR1 is MNHEY and CDR2 SVGAGI. V dropped 4 bases and J dropped 4; count of bases not matched to a gene: 7. The CDR3 coding sequence is TGTGCCAGCAGTTCTGCAGGGGGTAGGTACAATGAGCAGTTCTTC. Amino acids: CASSSAGGRYNEQFF.

The rearrangement links TRBV27 to TRBJ2-7; 9 nucleotides line up with TRBD1. The V segment lost 5 bases and the J segment 2 bases; nucleotides outside the gene matches: 10. Germline lookup yields CDR1 MNHEY and CDR2 SMNVEV (reference sequence). The CDR3 runs to 16 residues. The CDR3 reads CASSPLPGQGTYEQYF. CDR3 nucleotide sequence: TGTGCCAGCAGTCCACTCCCGGGACAGGGAACCTACGAGCAGTACTTC.